This T cell receptor (beta chain) was obtained from a study of blood T cells in healthy people across ages. Looking at the study overall: Template switching captured about one barcoded beta molecule per two T cells. Study-wide findings and caveats: Estimated diversity, derived from one million T cells, was regarded as an underestimate. Across samples, TCR beta diversity tracked strongly with naive T cell percentage.

Together with a sample-barcoded 5' primer, a J-beta primer mix was included in a second PCR lasting about 6 to 11 cycles. Unique molecular identifiers of 12 random nucleotides labeled each cDNA. Each CDR3 protein is one row after TCRdb ran MiXCR on the 5' RACE reads. This table has about 1.8 million distinct CDR3 sequences, 49% appearing once. With respect to this clonotype: Its antigen is undetermined.

The CDR3 has 12 amino acids. CDR1 is SGHRS and CDR2 is YFSETQ in the germline V gene. Trimming took 6 bases from V and 4 from J, leaving 8 bases between them. Sequencing was carried out using blood. The chain employs TRBV5-1 and TRBJ2-1; D is unresolved. This TCR was recovered from a woman aged 40-49 years in good health. This CDR3 is CASKQNYNEQFF. For the CDR3, the DNA is TGCGCCAGCAAACAGAATTACAATGAGCAGTTCTTC.